Listed below are T cell receptor beta chains from one sample, sequenced in a study of graft-versus-host responses after intestinal transplantation. The protocol was immunoSEQ multiplex PCR, while the TCRdb copy is restricted to in-frame clones and leaves out a portion. The sample lists 14,000 to 15,000 clones, 90% to 95% occurring once. The specimen comprised PBMCs, sampled 9 days after transplant. Receptor source: a human patient who received an intestinal transplant, so some T cells may come from the graft donor. Each CDR3 is given with its conserved first and last residue. The order of the fields is V gene, clone size, J gene, D gene, CDR3 DNA, CDR3 protein. D genes are given only for firm matches. Clone sizes are given selectively: once, few, many, or a class where the clone is expanded.

v_call: TRBV2; clone_size: .; j_call: TRBJ2-1; d_call: .; cdr3_nt: TGTGCCAGCAGGATCCCTTCTAAAACCAGAGACAATGAGCAGTTCTTC; cdr3_aa: CASRIPSKTRDNEQFF
v_call: TRBV5-1; clone_size: .; j_call: TRBJ2-7; d_call: .; cdr3_nt: TGCGCCAGCAGCTTGTCACGGGTCAACGAGCAGTACTTC; cdr3_aa: CASSLSRVNEQYF
v_call: TRBV19; clone_size: .; j_call: TRBJ2-7; d_call: .; cdr3_nt: TGTGCCAGTAGTATAGATGTGGAAGGAGCCTACGAGCAGTACTTC; cdr3_aa: CASSIDVEGAYEQYF
v_call: TRBV6-5; clone_size: .; j_call: TRBJ2-7; d_call: TRBD1; cdr3_nt: TGTGCCAGCAGCGCGGACAGGGGAGGAGACTACGAGCAGTACTTC; cdr3_aa: CASSADRGGDYEQYF
v_call: TRBV4-2; clone_size: .; j_call: TRBJ2-7; d_call: .; cdr3_nt: TGTGCCAGCAGCCAAACCCGATCCTACGAGCAGTACTTC; cdr3_aa: CASSQTRSYEQYF
v_call: TRBV11-2; clone_size: few; j_call: TRBJ2-3; d_call: .; cdr3_nt: TGTGCCAGCAGCTTAGATTTTAGCACAGATACGCAGTATTTT; cdr3_aa: CASSLDFSTDTQYF
v_call: TRBV2; clone_size: once; j_call: TRBJ1-2; d_call: TRBD1; cdr3_nt: TGTGCCAGCAGGCCGGGACAGAACTATGGCTACACCTTC; cdr3_aa: CASRPGQNYGYTF
v_call: TRBV9; clone_size: .; j_call: TRBJ2-1; d_call: .; cdr3_nt: TGTGCCAGCAGCGTAGAGGGCAGCGGGAATGAGCAGTTCTTC; cdr3_aa: CASSVEGSGNEQFF
v_call: TRBV4-1; clone_size: .; j_call: TRBJ1-1; d_call: .; cdr3_nt: TGCGCCAGCAGCCCCAAAGGGGGGGGGCCGAACACTGAAGCTTTCTTT; cdr3_aa: CASSPKGGGPNTEAFF
v_call: TRBV19; clone_size: .; j_call: TRBJ2-1; d_call: TRBD1; cdr3_nt: TGTGCCAGTAGTACAGGGGGCTACAATGAGCAGTTCTTC; cdr3_aa: CASSTGGYNEQFF
v_call: TRBV29-1; clone_size: .; j_call: TRBJ2-6; d_call: TRBD2; cdr3_nt: TGCAGCGTTTTCTCAGCGGGGGGCTCTGGGGCCAACGTCCTGACTTTC; cdr3_aa: CSVFSAGGSGANVLTF
v_call: TRBV27; clone_size: .; j_call: TRBJ1-1; d_call: .; cdr3_nt: TGTGCCAGCAGTCTTAGCCGAGGGGGAGCAGAAGCTTTCTTT; cdr3_aa: CASSLSRGGAEAFF
v_call: TRBV5-4; clone_size: .; j_call: TRBJ2-1; d_call: .; cdr3_nt: TGTGCCAGCAGCTTGGGTGGGGGGCAGGGTAGAATAAATGAGCAGTTCTTC; cdr3_aa: CASSLGGGQGRINEQFF
v_call: TRBV11-2; clone_size: .; j_call: TRBJ2-7; d_call: TRBD2; cdr3_nt: TGTGCCAGCAGCCCGGAGCCCGGGGCTAGCGGGAGATACGAGCAGTACTTC; cdr3_aa: CASSPEPGASGRYEQYF
v_call: TRBV2; clone_size: .; j_call: TRBJ2-1; d_call: TRBD1; cdr3_nt: TGTGCCAGCAGTCCGACAGGGGGATTCTACAATGAGCAGTTCTTC; cdr3_aa: CASSPTGGFYNEQFF
v_call: TRBV5-1; clone_size: .; j_call: TRBJ2-7; d_call: .; cdr3_nt: TGCGCCAGCAGCATCCCTATGGGGATGACATCCTACGAGCAGTACTTC; cdr3_aa: CASSIPMGMTSYEQYF
v_call: TRBV27; clone_size: .; j_call: TRBJ1-1; d_call: .; cdr3_nt: TGTGCCAGCAGTTTAACCGCAGGGCCGGGGACTGAAGCTTTCTTT; cdr3_aa: CASSLTAGPGTEAFF
v_call: TRBV7-9; clone_size: once; j_call: TRBJ2-7; d_call: .; cdr3_nt: TGTGCCAGCAGCTTAGGGAGCTACTCCTACGAGCAGTACTTC; cdr3_aa: CASSLGSYSYEQYF
v_call: TRBV7-9; clone_size: .; j_call: TRBJ2-3; d_call: TRBD1; cdr3_nt: TGTGCCAGCAGCTTAGCGGCCGGGACAGGGGGAGATACGCAGTATTTT; cdr3_aa: CASSLAAGTGGDTQYF
v_call: TRBV28; clone_size: once; j_call: TRBJ1-2; d_call: .; cdr3_nt: TGTGCCAGCAGGGTTGGCAGAGAGAACTATGGCTACACCTTC; cdr3_aa: CASRVGRENYGYTF
v_call: TRBV15; clone_size: .; j_call: TRBJ2-5; d_call: .; cdr3_nt: TGTGCCACCAGCAGTGACCGAGACAGATACCAAGAGACCCAGTACTTC; cdr3_aa: CATSSDRDRYQETQYF
v_call: TRBV30; clone_size: .; j_call: TRBJ2-2; d_call: .; cdr3_nt: TGTGCCTGGACGGGACTGGGATGGACCGGGGAGCTGTTTTTT; cdr3_aa: CAWTGLGWTGELFF
v_call: TRBV14; clone_size: .; j_call: TRBJ2-5; d_call: .; cdr3_nt: TGTGCCAGCAGCCAAGATTTAGGTCTCCCCGGGCAAGAGACCCAGTACTTC; cdr3_aa: CASSQDLGLPGQETQYF
v_call: TRBV6-5; clone_size: .; j_call: TRBJ2-3; d_call: .; cdr3_nt: TGTGCCAGCAGTTTAGGCCCCTTAGGCCGTCAGTATTTT; cdr3_aa: CASSLGPLGRQYF
v_call: TRBV30; clone_size: .; j_call: TRBJ1-2; d_call: .; cdr3_nt: TGTGCCTGGAGACGGGGGTATGGCTACACCTTC; cdr3_aa: CAWRRGYGYTF
v_call: TRBV13; clone_size: .; j_call: TRBJ1-1; d_call: .; cdr3_nt: TGTGCCAGCAGCTTTGGCGGTGTGAACACTGAAGCTTTCTTT; cdr3_aa: CASSFGGVNTEAFF
v_call: TRBV28; clone_size: .; j_call: TRBJ2-7; d_call: .; cdr3_nt: TGTGCCAGCAGCCCGGGGGGCTGGACAAGCGACGAGCAGTACTTC; cdr3_aa: CASSPGGWTSDEQYF